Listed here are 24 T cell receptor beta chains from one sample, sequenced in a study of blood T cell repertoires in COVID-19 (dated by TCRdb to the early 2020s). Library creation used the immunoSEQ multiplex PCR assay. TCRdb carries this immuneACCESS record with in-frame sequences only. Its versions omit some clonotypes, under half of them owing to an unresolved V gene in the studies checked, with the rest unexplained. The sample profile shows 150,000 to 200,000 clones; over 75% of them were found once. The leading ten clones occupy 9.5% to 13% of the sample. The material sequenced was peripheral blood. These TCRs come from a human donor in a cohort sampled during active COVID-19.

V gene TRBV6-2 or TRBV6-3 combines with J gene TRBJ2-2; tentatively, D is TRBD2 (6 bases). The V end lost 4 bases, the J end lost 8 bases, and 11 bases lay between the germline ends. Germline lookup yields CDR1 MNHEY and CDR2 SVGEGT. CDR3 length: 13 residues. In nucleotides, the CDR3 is TGTGCCAGCAGTTCGGGGGTTTCTGGGGAGCTGTTTTTT. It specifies CASSSGVSGELFF.

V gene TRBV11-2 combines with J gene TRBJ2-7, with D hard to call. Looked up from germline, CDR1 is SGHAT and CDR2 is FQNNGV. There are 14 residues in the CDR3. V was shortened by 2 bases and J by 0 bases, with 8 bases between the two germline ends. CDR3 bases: TGTGCCAGCAGCTTACACGGTAACTCCTACGAGCAGTACTTC. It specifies CASSLHGNSYEQYF.

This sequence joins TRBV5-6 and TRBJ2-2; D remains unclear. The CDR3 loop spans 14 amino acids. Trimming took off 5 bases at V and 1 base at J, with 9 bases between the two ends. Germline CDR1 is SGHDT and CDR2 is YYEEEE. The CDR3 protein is CASSPDWNTGELFF. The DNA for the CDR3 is TGTGCCAGCAGTCCCGACTGGAACACCGGGGAGCTGTTTTTT.

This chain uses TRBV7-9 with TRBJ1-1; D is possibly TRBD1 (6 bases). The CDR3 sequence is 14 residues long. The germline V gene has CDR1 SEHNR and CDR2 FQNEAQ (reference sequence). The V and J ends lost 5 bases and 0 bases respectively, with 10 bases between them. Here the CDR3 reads CASSHRDMNTEAFF. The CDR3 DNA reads TGTGCCAGCAGCCACAGGGACATGAACACTGAAGCTTTCTTT.

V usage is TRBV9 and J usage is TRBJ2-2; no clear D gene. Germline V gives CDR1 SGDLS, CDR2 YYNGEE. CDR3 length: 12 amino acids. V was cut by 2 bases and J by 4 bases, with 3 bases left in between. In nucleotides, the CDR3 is TGTGCCAGCAGCGTTAGCACCGGGGAGCTGTTTTTT. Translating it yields CASSVSTGELFF.

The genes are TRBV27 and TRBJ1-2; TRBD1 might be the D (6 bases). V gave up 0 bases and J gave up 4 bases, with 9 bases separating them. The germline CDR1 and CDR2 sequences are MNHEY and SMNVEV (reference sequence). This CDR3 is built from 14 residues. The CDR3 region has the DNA TGTGCCAGCAGTTTATCGGACAGATCCTATGGCTACACCTTC. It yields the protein CASSLSDRSYGYTF.

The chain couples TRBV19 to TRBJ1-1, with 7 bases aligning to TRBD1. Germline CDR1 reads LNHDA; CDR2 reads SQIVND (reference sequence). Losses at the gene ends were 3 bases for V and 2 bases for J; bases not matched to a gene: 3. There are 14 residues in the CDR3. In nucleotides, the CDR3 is TGTGCCAGTAGTATTGGGACAGCTAACACTGAAGCTTTCTTT. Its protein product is CASSIGTANTEAFF.

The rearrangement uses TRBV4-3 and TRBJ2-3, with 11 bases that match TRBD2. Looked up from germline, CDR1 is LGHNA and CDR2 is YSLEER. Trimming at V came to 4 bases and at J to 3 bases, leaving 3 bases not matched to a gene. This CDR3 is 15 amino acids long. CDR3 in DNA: TGCGCCAGCAGCCCCGGGACTAGCGGAACAGATACGCAGTATTTT. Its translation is CASSPGTSGTDTQYF.

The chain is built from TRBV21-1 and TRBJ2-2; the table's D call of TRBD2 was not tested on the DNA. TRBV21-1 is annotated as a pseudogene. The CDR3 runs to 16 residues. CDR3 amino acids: CASPSWGGGVTGELFF. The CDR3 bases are TGTGCCAGCCCGTCTTGGGGCGGGGGAGTCACCGGGGAGCTGTTTTTT.

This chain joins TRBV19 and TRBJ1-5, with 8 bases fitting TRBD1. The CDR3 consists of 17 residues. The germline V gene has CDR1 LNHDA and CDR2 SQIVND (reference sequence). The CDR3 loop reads CPQSHLVRQGRDQPQHF. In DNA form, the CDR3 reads TGTCCCCAGTCCCACCTAGTTAGACAGGGGAGAGATCAGCCCCAGCATTTT.

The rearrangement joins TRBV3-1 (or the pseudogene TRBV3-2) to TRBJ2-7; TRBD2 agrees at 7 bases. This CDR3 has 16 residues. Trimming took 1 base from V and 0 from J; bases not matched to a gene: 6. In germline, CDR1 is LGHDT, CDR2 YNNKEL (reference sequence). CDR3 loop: CASSQGIPSGSYEQYF. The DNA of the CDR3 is TGTGCCAGCAGCCAAGGTATTCCTAGCGGCTCCTACGAGCAGTACTTC.

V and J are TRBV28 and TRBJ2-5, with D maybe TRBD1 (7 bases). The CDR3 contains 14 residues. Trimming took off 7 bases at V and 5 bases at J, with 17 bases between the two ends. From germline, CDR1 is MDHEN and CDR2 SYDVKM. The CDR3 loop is CASNGGGGLETQYF. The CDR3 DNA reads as TGTGCCAGCAATGGCGGAGGGGGCCTTGAGACCCAGTACTTC.

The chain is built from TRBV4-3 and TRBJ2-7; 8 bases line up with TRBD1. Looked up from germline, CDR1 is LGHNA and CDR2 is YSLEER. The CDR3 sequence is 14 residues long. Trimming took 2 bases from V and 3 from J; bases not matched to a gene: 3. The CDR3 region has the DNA TGCGCCAGCAGCCAACGGACAGGGCTCTACGAGCAGTACTTC. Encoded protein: CASSQRTGLYEQYF.

The CDR3, as DNA: TGTGCCAGCAGCTTAAGACAGAGAACGGGCACCGGGGAGCTGTTTTTT. Its translation is CASSLRQRTGTGELFF. The chain couples TRBV7-2 to TRBJ2-2; tentatively, D is TRBD1 (5 bases). The CDR3 is made up of 16 amino acids. The V gene's germline CDR1 is SGHTA and CDR2 FQGNSA. V was pared by 2 bases and J by 4 bases, with 14 bases between.

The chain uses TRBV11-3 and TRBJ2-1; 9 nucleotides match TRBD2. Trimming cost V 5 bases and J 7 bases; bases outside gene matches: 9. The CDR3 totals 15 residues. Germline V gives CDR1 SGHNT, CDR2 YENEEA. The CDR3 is CASSAGTSWGNEQFF. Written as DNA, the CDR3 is TGTGCCAGCAGCGCTGGGACTAGCTGGGGGAATGAGCAGTTCTTC. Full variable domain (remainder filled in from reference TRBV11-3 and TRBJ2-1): EAGVVQSPRYKIIEKKQPVAFWCNPISGHNTLYWYLQNLGQGPELLIRYENEEAVDDSQLPKDRFSAERLKGVDSTLKIQPAELGDSAVYLCASSAGTSWGNEQFFGPGTRLTVL.

CDR3 sequence: CASSLQPYGGYTF. The CDR3 coding sequence is TGTGCCAGCAGCCTACAGCCCTACGGTGGCTACACCTTC. This chain uses TRBV6-5 with TRBJ1-2, with D unclear. This CDR3 comprises 13 residues. From germline, CDR1 is MNHEY and CDR2 SVGAGI. Trimming removed 6 bases from V and 7 bases from J, with 15 bases in between.

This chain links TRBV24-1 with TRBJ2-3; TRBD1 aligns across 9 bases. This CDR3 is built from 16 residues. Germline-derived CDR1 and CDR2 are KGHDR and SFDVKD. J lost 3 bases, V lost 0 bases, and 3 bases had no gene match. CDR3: CATSDLDRGRTDTQYF. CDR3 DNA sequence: TGTGCCACCAGTGATTTGGACAGGGGGAGAACAGATACGCAGTATTTT.

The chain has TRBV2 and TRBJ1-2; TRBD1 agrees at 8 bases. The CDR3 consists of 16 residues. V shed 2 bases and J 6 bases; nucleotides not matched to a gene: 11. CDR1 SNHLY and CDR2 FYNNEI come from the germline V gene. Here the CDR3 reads CASSEITQGAFDGYTF. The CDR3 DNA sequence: TGTGCCAGCAGTGAAATCACCCAGGGGGCGTTTGATGGCTACACCTTC.

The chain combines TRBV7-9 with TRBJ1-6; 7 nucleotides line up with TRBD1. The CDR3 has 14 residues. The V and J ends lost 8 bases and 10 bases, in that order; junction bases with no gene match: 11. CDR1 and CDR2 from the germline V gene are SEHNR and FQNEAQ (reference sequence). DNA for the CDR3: TGTGCCAGCCTCCCGGAGGGGGCCTCCTCACCCCTCCACTTT. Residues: CASLPEGASSPLHF.

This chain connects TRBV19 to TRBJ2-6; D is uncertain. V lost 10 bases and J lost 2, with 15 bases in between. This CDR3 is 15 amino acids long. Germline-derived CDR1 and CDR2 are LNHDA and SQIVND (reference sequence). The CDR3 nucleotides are TGTGCCACCAGAGAGGTACCACCTGGGGCCAACGTCCTGACTTTC. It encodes CATREVPPGANVLTF.

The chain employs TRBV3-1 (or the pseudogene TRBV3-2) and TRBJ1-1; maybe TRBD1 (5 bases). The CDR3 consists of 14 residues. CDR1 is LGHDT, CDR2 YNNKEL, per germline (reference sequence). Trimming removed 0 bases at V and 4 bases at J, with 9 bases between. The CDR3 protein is CASSQEAGLTEAFF. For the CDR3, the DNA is TGTGCCAGCAGCCAAGAGGCAGGGCTCACTGAAGCTTTCTTT.

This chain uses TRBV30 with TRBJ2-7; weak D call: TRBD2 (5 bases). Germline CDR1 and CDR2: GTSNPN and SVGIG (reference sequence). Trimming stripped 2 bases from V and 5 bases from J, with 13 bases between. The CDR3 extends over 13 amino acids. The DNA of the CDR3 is TGTGCCTGGAGTCATCCGGGGAAAGACGAGCAGTACTTC. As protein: CAWSHPGKDEQYF.

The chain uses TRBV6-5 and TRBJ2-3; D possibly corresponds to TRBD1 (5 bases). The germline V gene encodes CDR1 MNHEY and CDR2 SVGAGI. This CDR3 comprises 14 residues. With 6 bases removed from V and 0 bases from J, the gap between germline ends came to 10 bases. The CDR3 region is CASRTVSSTDTQYF. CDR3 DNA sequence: TGTGCCAGCAGGACAGTTTCTAGCACAGATACGCAGTATTTT.

This CDR3 reads CASSYSARGSPLHF. The CDR3 DNA is TGTGCCAGCAGTTACTCCGCACGAGGATCACCCCTCCACTTT. The V and J genes are TRBV6-2 or TRBV6-3 and TRBJ1-6; no clear D gene. Germline CDR1 and CDR2: MNHEY and SVGEGT. CDR3 size: 14 residues. V gave up 0 bases and J gave up 10 bases, with 10 bases separating them.